The subject of this entry is one T cell receptor beta chain. This entry belongs to a study of cytomegalovirus exposure and HLA in healthy donors. PCR was performed using 60 Vbeta and 13 Jbeta primers. TCRdb's table, derived via immunoSEQ multiplex PCR, lists solely in-frame clones and lacks some. The sample consists of over 120,000 clones, roughly 79% of them appearing once. Trimming removed 7 bases at V and 2 bases at J, with 12 bases between. Per germline, CDR1 SNHLY and CDR2 FYNNEI. There are 13 residues in the CDR3. This clonotype originated in a man aged 25-45 years in good health and CMV-seropositive. The sample consisted of PBMCs. This chain uses TRBV2 with TRBJ2-7, with TRBD1 as a possible D gene (6 bases). The CDR3 here is CASKVRGPYEQYF. CDR3 DNA sequence: TGTGCCAGCAAGGTCAGGGGACCCTACGAGCAGTACTTC.